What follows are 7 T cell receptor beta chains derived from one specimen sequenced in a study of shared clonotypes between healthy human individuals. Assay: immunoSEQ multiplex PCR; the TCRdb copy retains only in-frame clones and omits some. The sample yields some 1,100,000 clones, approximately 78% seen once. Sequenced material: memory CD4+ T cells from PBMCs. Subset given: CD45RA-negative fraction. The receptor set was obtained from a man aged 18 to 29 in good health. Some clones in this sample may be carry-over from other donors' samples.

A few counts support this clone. The CDR3 coding sequence is TGTGCCAGCAGCGTGGACAGTTTCAACTCCTACAATGAGCAGTTCTTC. This sequence encodes CASSVDSFNSYNEQFF. This chain joins TRBV7-2 and TRBJ2-1; tentatively, D is TRBD1 (6 bases). CDR3 size: 16 residues. Trimming took 5 bases from V and 0 from J, leaving 14 bases between them. Germline V gene lookup returns CDR1 SGHTA and CDR2 FQGNSA.

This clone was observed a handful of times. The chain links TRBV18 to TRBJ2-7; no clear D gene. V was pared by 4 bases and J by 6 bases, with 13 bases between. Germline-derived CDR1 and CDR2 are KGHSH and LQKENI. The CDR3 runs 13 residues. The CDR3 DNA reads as TGTGCCAGCTCACGAACTCGACCTGGCGAGCAGTACTTC. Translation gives CASSRTRPGEQYF.

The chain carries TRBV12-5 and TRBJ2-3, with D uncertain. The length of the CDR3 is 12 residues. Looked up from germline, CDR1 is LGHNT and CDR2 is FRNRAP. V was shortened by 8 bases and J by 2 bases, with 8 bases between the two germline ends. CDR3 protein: CASKGTTDTQYF. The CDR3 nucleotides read TGTGCTAGTAAGGGTACCACAGATACGCAGTATTTT.

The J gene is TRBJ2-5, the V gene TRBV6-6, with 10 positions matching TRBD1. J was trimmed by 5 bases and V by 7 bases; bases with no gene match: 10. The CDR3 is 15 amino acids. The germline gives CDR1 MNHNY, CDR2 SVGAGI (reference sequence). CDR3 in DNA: TGTGCCAGCACCGGACGGGACAGGGGAAGCGAGACCCAGTACTTC. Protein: CASTGRDRGSETQYF.

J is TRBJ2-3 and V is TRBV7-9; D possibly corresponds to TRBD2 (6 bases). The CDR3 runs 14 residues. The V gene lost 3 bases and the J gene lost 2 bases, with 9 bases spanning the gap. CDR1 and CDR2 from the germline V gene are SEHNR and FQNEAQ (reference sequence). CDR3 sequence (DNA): TGTGCCAGCAGCTTTATAGCGGTCACAGATACGCAGTATTTT. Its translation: CASSFIAVTDTQYF.

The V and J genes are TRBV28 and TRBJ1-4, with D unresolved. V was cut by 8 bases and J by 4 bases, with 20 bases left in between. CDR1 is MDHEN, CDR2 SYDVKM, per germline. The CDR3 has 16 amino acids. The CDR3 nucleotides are TGTGCCAGCGGTAGCATTGGACTAGTGGGTAATGAAAAACTGTTTTTT. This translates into CASGSIGLVGNEKLFF.

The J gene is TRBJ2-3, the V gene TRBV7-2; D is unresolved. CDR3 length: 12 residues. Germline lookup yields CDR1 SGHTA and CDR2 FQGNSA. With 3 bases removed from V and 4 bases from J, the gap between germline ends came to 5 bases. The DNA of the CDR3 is TGTGCCAGCAGCTTTTTGTCAGATACGCAGTATTTT. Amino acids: CASSFLSDTQYF.